This T cell receptor beta chain is drawn from a study of blood T cell repertoires in COVID-19 (TCRdb year 2020). About the investigation overall: The collaborator samples originated in the United States, Italy and Spain and spanned the acute and convalescent phases of COVID-19. The samples were drawn from the first 160 participants of the ongoing ImmuneRACE study and from 1,254 subjects provided by 6 global collaborators. Sample metadata almost always included a de-identified subject ID, COVID-19 status, age in years and sex. The repertoires were released in a freely available public database meant as a resource for research on the immune response to SARS-CoV-2. Where available, HLA class I and class II types were taken from metadata supplied by the sample provider and were not determined by assay-based typing. The prospective study material was composed of cDNA or gDNA derived from T cells, B-cell-depleted T cells, or PBMCs. Deeply sampled blood TCRbeta repertoires from subjects exposed to, actively infected with, or recovered from COVID-19 were included in the dataset.

Another Seattle source contributed samples from volunteer blood donors who had recovered from COVID-19. Whole blood was collected in K2EDTA tubes by collaborating institutions according to the institutions' own protocols. For TCRbeta analysis, collaborators shipped samples in one of three forms: frozen whole blood, isolated PBMCs, or DNA extracted from either of those sample types. Broader findings and caveats from the paper: How much clinical and demographic metadata was included differed by source and by participant, and the metadata was provided uncurated.

Points on this clone: Its target antigen remains unknown. No qualities accompany the bases; no much larger clone lies one base away.

TCRbeta CDR3 regions were amplified from genomic DNA by means of the immunoSEQ Assay, a bias-controlled multiplex PCR. On the authors' methods: Within the assay, amplification of reference gene primers was used to estimate how many nucleated cells each sample contained. To quantify the absolute abundance of each unique TCRbeta CDR3 rearrangement, sequence reads were collapsed and filtered. For each sample, productive Simpson clonality was calculated as the square root of Simpson's diversity index over productive rearrangements. Drawn from immuneACCESS, this table holds only the in-frame rearrangements with V and J called that TCRdb kept. Clones are partly lost; checked studies trace under half to an unresolved V gene and leave the rest unexplained. V, J and clone size are taken as reported in that table, and D and trimming were inferred from the DNA itself. In all, the sample holds some 95,000 clones, and around 82% of those were seen once. The leading ten clones occupy roughly 8.6% of the sample.

V is clipped by 6 bases and J by 9 bases, and the sequence between their germline boundaries is 12 bases long. Based on the germline V gene, the CDR1 and CDR2 sequences are ENHRY and SYGVKD. Measured from the cysteine to the phenylalanine, the CDR3 is 13 residues long. CDR3 DNA only is kept here, 39 bases in frame from base 1. The TCR sequence derives from a man in his fifties or sixties who had recovered from COVID-19. The specimen was peripheral blood. Recombination joined TRBV10-3 with TRBJ1-6, with TRBD1 as a weak D call on 6 bases. The DNA is as follows: TGTGCCATCAGGCCAGGGGCGGGTTCACCCCTCCACTTT. Its protein product is CAIRPGAGSPLHF.